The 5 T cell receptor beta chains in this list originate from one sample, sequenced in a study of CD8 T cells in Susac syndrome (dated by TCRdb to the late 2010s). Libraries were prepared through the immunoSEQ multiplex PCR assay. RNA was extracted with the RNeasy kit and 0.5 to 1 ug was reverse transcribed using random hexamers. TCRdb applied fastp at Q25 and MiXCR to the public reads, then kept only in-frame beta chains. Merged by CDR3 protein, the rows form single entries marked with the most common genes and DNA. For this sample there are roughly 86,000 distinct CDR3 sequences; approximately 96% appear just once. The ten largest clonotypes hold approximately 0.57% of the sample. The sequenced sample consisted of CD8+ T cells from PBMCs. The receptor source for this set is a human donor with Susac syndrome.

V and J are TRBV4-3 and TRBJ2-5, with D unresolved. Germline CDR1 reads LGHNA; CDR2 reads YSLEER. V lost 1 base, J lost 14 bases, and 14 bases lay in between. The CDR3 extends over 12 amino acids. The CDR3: CASSQALGPLYF. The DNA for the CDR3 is TGCGCCAGCAGCCAAGCCCTAGGTCCTCTCTACTTC.

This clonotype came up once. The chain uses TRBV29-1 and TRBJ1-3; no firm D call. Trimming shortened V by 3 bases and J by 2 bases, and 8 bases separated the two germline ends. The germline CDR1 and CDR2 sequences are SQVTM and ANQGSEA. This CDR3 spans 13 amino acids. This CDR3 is CSVEYSTGNTIYF. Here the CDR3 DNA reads TGCAGCGTTGAGTATTCGACTGGAAACACCATATATTTT.

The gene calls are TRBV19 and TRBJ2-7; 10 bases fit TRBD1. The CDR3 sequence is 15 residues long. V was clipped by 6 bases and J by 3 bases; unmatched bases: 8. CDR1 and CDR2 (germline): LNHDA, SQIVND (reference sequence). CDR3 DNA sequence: TGTGCCAGTAGACGGGACAGGGGATCGATCTACGAGCAGTACTTC. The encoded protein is CASRRDRGSIYEQYF.

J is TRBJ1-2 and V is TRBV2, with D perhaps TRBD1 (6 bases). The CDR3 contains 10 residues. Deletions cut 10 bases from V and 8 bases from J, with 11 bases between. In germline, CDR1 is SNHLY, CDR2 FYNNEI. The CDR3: CATEGDGYTF. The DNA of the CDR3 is TGTGCCACAGAGGGGGACGGCTACACCTTC.

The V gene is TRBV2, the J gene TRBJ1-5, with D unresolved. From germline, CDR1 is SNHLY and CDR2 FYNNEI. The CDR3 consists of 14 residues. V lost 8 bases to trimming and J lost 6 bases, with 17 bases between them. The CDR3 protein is CASGKEGDGQPQHF. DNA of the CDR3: TGTGCCAGCGGGAAAGAGGGAGACGGTCAGCCCCAGCATTTT.